This is a list of T cell receptor beta chains from one sample in a study of blood T cell repertoires in COVID-19. Produced via immunoSEQ multiplex PCR; TCRdb's table is partial and in-frame only. The sample contains approximately 400,000 clones, roughly 90% of which appear only once. The material sequenced was peripheral blood. These receptor sequences come from a middle-aged man with acute or convalescent COVID-19. The CDR3 runs from the conserved cysteine through the conserved F or W. The D gene is left open where the match is weak. Clone size is given for some rows only: seen once, a few or many times, or a class if the clone is expanded.

clone_size | d_call | j_call | v_call | cdr3_nt | cdr3_aa
. | TRBD1 | TRBJ1-2 | TRBV2 | TGTGCCAGCAGCGAGGACAGGGAAGACTATGGCTACACCTTC | CASSEDREDYGYTF
. | . | TRBJ1-1 | TRBV6-6 | TGTGCCGCTATCCGGCAGGGCGAAGCTTTCTTT | CAAIRQGEAFF
. | . | TRBJ1-4 | TRBV4-1 | TGCGCCAGCAGAGATCTTAACGGGGCTAATGAAAAACTGTTTTTT | CASRDLNGANEKLFF
. | . | TRBJ2-1 | TRBV5-1 | TGCGCCAGCAGGATAAGTGGACAATTGGATGAGCAGTTCTTC | CASRISGQLDEQFF
once | TRBD2 | TRBJ2-7 | TRBV5-6 | TGTGCCAGCAGCTTCGACACTAGCGGGGGGTACGAGCAGTACTTC | CASSFDTSGGYEQYF
. | . | TRBJ2-7 | TRBV6-2/TRBV6-3 | TGTGCCAGCAGTTACGGAGTAGGAGACCCCTACGAGCAGTACTTC | CASSYGVGDPYEQYF
. | TRBD1 | TRBJ1-1 | TRBV3-1/TRBV3-2 | TGTGCCAGCAGCCGCAGCGGACAGGGGGCCGCTGAAGCTTTCTTT | CASSRSGQGAAEAFF
many | . | TRBJ2-7 | TRBV9 | TGTGCCAGCAGCGTAGGGGCTTTACGGGGTCTCGTCGAGCAGTACTTC | CASSVGALRGLVEQYF
. | TRBD1 | TRBJ2-5 | TRBV5-1 | TGCGCCAGCAGCTTGACAGGGGGCAAAGAGACCCAGTACTTC | CASSLTGGKETQYF
. | . | TRBJ2-2 | TRBV6-4 | TGTGCCAGCAGTGACGCCGCGGGGGCGTCGTTTACCACCGGGGAGCTGTTTTTT | CASSDAAGASFTTGELFF
. | . | TRBJ1-4 | TRBV27 | TGTGCCAGCAGTTTACGCTCCGGGACACCTACTAATGAAAAACTGTTTTTT | CASSLRSGTPTNEKLFF
. | TRBD2 | TRBJ2-7 | TRBV5-6 | TGTGCCAGCAGCTCGGAAGCGGGGGGGCCCTACGAGCAGTACTTC | CASSSEAGGPYEQYF
. | TRBD2 | TRBJ2-5 | TRBV9 | TGTGCCAGCAGCGTAGCTGGACTAGCGGGAGAGACCCAGTACTTC | CASSVAGLAGETQYF
. | . | TRBJ1-2 | TRBV7-2 | TGTGCCAGCAGCCTGAGGTCTGGGGCGAGGAACTATGGCTACACCTTC | CASSLRSGARNYGYTF
. | TRBD1 | TRBJ1-5 | TRBV30 | TGTGCCTGGAGTGTAATGGGAACAGGGGTTCGGCCCCAGCATTTT | CAWSVMGTGVRPQHF
few | . | TRBJ2-7 | TRBV4-3 | TGCGCCAGCAGCCAAGAGGAGGGGAGCTCCTACGAGCAGTACTTC | CASSQEEGSSYEQYF
. | . | TRBJ1-1 | TRBV19 | TGTGCCAGCAACCTCGCGCCTCAGGGAGGTGACACTGAAGCTTTCTTT | CASNLAPQGGDTEAFF
once | . | TRBJ2-3 | TRBV11-3 | TGTGCCAGCAGCCGAAGACAGGGGCTGGGGGGGTCAGATACGCAGTATTTT | CASSRRQGLGGSDTQYF
. | TRBD1 | TRBJ2-3 | TRBV29-1 | TGCAGCGTTTGGGGGGAAGGGACAGGGAAAGATACGCAGTATTTT | CSVWGEGTGKDTQYF
few | . | TRBJ2-1 | TRBV3-1/TRBV3-2 | TGTGCCAGCAGCTACGCCGGGTCCTCCTACAATGAGCAGTTCTTC | CASSYAGSSYNEQFF
. | . | TRBJ2-7 | TRBV7-9 | TGTGCCAGCAGCTTAGGGTCCGTGGGCTACGAGCAGTACTTC | CASSLGSVGYEQYF
. | . | TRBJ2-7 | TRBV5-4 | TGTGCCAGCTACGGGGACGAGCAGTACTTC | CASYGDEQYF
. | TRBD2 | TRBJ2-7 | TRBV6-5 | TGTGCCAGCAGTTCCCCGGGACTAGCTTACGAGCAGTACTTC | CASSSPGLAYEQYF
. | . | TRBJ2-1 | TRBV9 | TGTGCCAGCAGCGTAGGAGGGATCAATGAGCAGTTCTTC | CASSVGGINEQFF